Listed below are T cell receptor beta chains from one sample, sequenced in a study of chemoradiotherapy in HPV16-positive cancers. Sequencing was performed with immunoSEQ multiplex PCR; in TCRdb, only in-frame clones are kept and a portion is missing. Among roughly 34,000 clones listed, roughly 78% were seen once. The specimen comprised blood, sampled from a patient who underwent chemoradiotherapy. Source of these receptors: a human donor with HPV-associated anogenital cancer. The CDR3 runs from the conserved cysteine through the conserved F or W. Each record gives: D gene, J gene, V gene, clone size, CDR3 protein, CDR3 DNA. D genes are given only for firm matches. For some rows the clone size is stated as once, few or many, or as a class when expanded; others skip it.

D: -; J: TRBJ1-6; V: TRBV13; size: -; CDR3: CASSLQAESLHF; DNA: TGTGCCAGCAGCTTGCAGGCTGAATCCCTCCACTTT
D: -; J: TRBJ2-3; V: TRBV7-9; size: -; CDR3: CASSEGLSTDTQYF; DNA: TGTGCCAGCAGCGAGGGACTTAGCACAGATACGCAGTATTTT
D: -; J: TRBJ2-1; V: TRBV5-8; size: -; CDR3: CASSLVLGRYNEQFF; DNA: TGTGCCAGCAGCTTGGTGTTAGGAAGGTACAATGAGCAGTTCTTC
D: -; J: TRBJ2-5; V: TRBV5-6; size: -; CDR3: CASSLVVRETQYF; DNA: TGTGCCAGCAGCTTGGTGGTCAGGGAGACCCAGTACTTC
D: TRBD2; J: TRBJ2-3; V: TRBV19; size: -; CDR3: CASSGLRGGLYF; DNA: TGTGCCAGTAGCGGTCTCCGCGGGGGGTTGTATTTT
D: -; J: TRBJ1-3; V: TRBV7-6; size: -; CDR3: CASSLAPPDGGSAGNTIYF; DNA: TGTGCCAGCAGCTTAGCCCCCCCGGACGGCGGTTCAGCTGGAAACACCATATATTTT
D: -; J: TRBJ2-5; V: TRBV20-1; size: -; CDR3: CSGWQETQYF; DNA: TGCAGTGGTTGGCAAGAGACCCAGTACTTC
D: -; J: TRBJ1-1; V: TRBV6-5; size: -; CDR3: CASRGTEAFF; DNA: TGTGCCAGCAGGGGCACTGAAGCTTTCTTT
D: TRBD2; J: TRBJ2-1; V: TRBV9; size: -; CDR3: CASSQGLAGGRDNEQFF; DNA: TGTGCCAGCAGCCAGGGACTAGCGGGGGGGCGGGACAATGAGCAGTTCTTC
D: TRBD1; J: TRBJ1-6; V: TRBV27; size: once; CDR3: CASKRDRGNSPLHF; DNA: TGTGCCAGCAAGCGGGACAGGGGGAATTCACCCCTCCACTTT
D: TRBD1; J: TRBJ1-1; V: TRBV4-3; size: -; CDR3: CASSQAGTGASMNTEAFF; DNA: TGCGCCAGCAGCCAAGCCGGGACAGGGGCCTCCATGAACACTGAAGCTTTCTTT
D: -; J: TRBJ1-1; V: TRBV2; size: few; CDR3: CASSDDLNTEAFF; DNA: TGTGCCAGCAGTGATGACTTGAACACTGAAGCTTTCTTT
D: -; J: TRBJ2-2; V: TRBV7-8; size: -; CDR3: CASSSGVLNTGELFF; DNA: TGTGCCAGCAGCTCCGGCGTTTTGAACACCGGGGAGCTGTTTTTT
D: -; J: TRBJ2-6; V: TRBV5-6; size: -; CDR3: CASSLAGPGANVLTF; DNA: TGTGCCAGCAGCTTGGCCGGGCCCGGGGCCAACGTCCTGACTTTC
D: -; J: TRBJ1-4; V: TRBV5-1; size: -; CDR3: CASSLAGGDEKLFF; DNA: TGCGCCAGCAGCTTGGCGGGCGGTGACGAAAAACTGTTTTTT
D: TRBD1; J: TRBJ1-6; V: TRBV6-1; size: -; CDR3: CASKDRGNSPLHF; DNA: TGTGCCAGCAAGGACAGGGGGAATTCACCCCTCCACTTT
D: -; J: TRBJ1-4; V: TRBV30; size: -; CDR3: CAWALTGSEKLFF; DNA: TGTGCCTGGGCCCTTACAGGGTCTGAAAAACTGTTTTTT
D: TRBD1; J: TRBJ2-7; V: TRBV7-8; size: once; CDR3: CASQGQTYEQYF; DNA: TGTGCCAGCCAGGGACAGACTTACGAGCAGTACTTC
D: -; J: TRBJ1-6; V: TRBV21-1; size: -; CDR3: CASSRVNNSPLHF; DNA: TGTGCCAGCAGCAGGGTAAATAATTCACCCCTCCACTTT
D: -; J: TRBJ2-1; V: TRBV11-3; size: -; CDR3: CASSLGVEQFF; DNA: TGTGCCAGCAGCTTAGGTGTTGAGCAGTTCTTC
D: TRBD1; J: TRBJ1-2; V: TRBV6-1; size: few; CDR3: CASSQGAAYGYTF; DNA: TGTGCCAGCAGTCAGGGGGCGGCTTATGGCTACACCTTC
D: -; J: TRBJ2-1; V: TRBV10-3; size: -; CDR3: CAISERPSSYNEQFF; DNA: TGTGCCATCAGTGAAAGACCGAGCTCCTACAATGAGCAGTTCTTC
D: -; J: TRBJ2-3; V: TRBV18; size: -; CDR3: CASSPLGPDTQYF; DNA: TGTGCCAGCTCACCACTGGGGCCAGATACGCAGTATTTT
D: -; J: TRBJ1-5; V: TRBV7-8; size: -; CDR3: CASSLGGTNQPQHF; DNA: TGTGCCAGCAGCTTAGGGGGGACCAATCAGCCCCAGCATTTT
D: -; J: TRBJ1-1; V: TRBV5-1; size: -; CDR3: CASTAGEGMNTEAFF; DNA: TGCGCCAGCACGGCCGGGGAAGGGATGAACACTGAAGCTTTCTTT
D: -; J: TRBJ2-7; V: TRBV6-1; size: -; CDR3: CASSEAGGTVYEQYF; DNA: TGTGCCAGCAGTGAAGCGGGGGGGACAGTCTACGAGCAGTACTTC
D: -; J: TRBJ1-6; V: TRBV6-5; size: once; CDR3: CASSYPSPNSPLHF; DNA: TGTGCCAGCAGTTACCCGTCTCCGAATTCACCCCTCCACTTT
D: TRBD2; J: TRBJ2-2; V: TRBV19; size: -; CDR3: CASSIVGTIVEGDYTGELFF; DNA: TGTGCCAGTAGTATAGTTGGGACTATTGTCGAAGGAGACTACACCGGGGAGCTGTTTTTT
D: -; J: TRBJ1-2; V: TRBV2; size: once; CDR3: CASSERVPSSYTF; DNA: TGTGCCAGCAGTGAACGGGTCCCTTCTTCTTACACCTTC
D: TRBD1; J: TRBJ1-2; V: TRBV29-1; size: few; CDR3: CSVAPDRANYGYTF; DNA: TGCAGCGTCGCCCCAGACAGGGCCAACTATGGCTACACCTTC
D: TRBD1; J: TRBJ1-1; V: TRBV19; size: -; CDR3: CATIPEGQRTQAFF; DNA: TGTGCCACCATACCCGAGGGACAGAGAACTCAAGCTTTCTTT
D: -; J: TRBJ1-1; V: TRBV7-2; size: few; CDR3: CASSLGRSNTEAFF; DNA: TGTGCCAGCAGCCTAGGACGGTCGAACACTGAAGCTTTCTTT
D: TRBD1; J: TRBJ2-2; V: TRBV18; size: once; CDR3: CASSTETGGDTGELFF; DNA: TGTGCCAGCTCAACGGAGACAGGGGGGGACACCGGGGAGCTGTTTTTT
D: TRBD2; J: TRBJ2-2; V: TRBV7-9; size: -; CDR3: CASSDPRGTSNTGELFF; DNA: TGTGCCAGCAGCGACCCGCGGGGGACTTCTAACACCGGGGAGCTGTTTTTT
D: -; J: TRBJ2-1; V: TRBV7-9; size: medium-sized; CDR3: CASTVIGGLYNEQFF; DNA: TGTGCCAGCACCGTAATCGGCGGCCTATACAATGAGCAGTTCTTC
D: -; J: TRBJ2-3; V: TRBV6-5; size: -; CDR3: CATGPRFSTDTQYF; DNA: TGTGCCACCGGCCCTCGGTTTAGCACAGATACGCAGTATTTT
D: -; J: TRBJ2-1; V: TRBV4-3; size: -; CDR3: CASSQEWKGRNEQFF; DNA: TGCGCCAGCAGCCAAGAGTGGAAGGGGCGCAATGAGCAGTTCTTC
D: -; J: TRBJ2-3; V: TRBV7-9; size: -; CDR3: CASSPPTGRRTDTQYF; DNA: TGTGCCAGCAGCCCTCCGACAGGGAGGAGGACAGATACGCAGTATTTT
D: TRBD1; J: TRBJ1-6; V: TRBV5-8; size: -; CDR3: CASSWKTGGKSPLHF; DNA: TGTGCCAGCAGCTGGAAGACAGGGGGCAAATCACCCCTCCACTTT
D: -; J: TRBJ2-3; V: TRBV5-4; size: -; CDR3: CASSRGVGDRRGDTQYF; DNA: TGTGCCAGCAGCCGTGGGGTGGGGGACCGGCGGGGAGATACGCAGTATTTT